The clone carrying this T cell receptor beta chain was observed at least ten times. Its antigen is unknown. The data derive from a study of CD8 T cells in ankylosing spondylitis. Findings and limits, study-wide: Seven to nine highly homologous variants formed a TCR beta motif that appeared characteristic of ankylosing spondylitis blood.

TCRdb redid the calling of the 5' RACE reads with MiXCR, one entry per CDR3 protein. Here the sample spans about 510,000 distinct CDR3 sequences, roughly 5.2% being singletons. Trimming left V 6 bases short and J 7 bases short, with 18 bases between. CDR1 and CDR2 (germline): SQVTM, ANQGSEA. CDR3 length equals 14 residues. The chain is built from TRBV29-1 and TRBJ1-4; D is possibly TRBD1 (5 bases). The sequenced sample consisted of blood, either unsorted or a sorted T cell fraction (not recorded which). The sequence derives from a male donor with ankylosing spondylitis. The CDR3 DNA reads as TGCAGCGTCGGCGGGGGATTGATGGTTGAAAAACTGTTTTTT. This gives the protein CSVGGGLMVEKLFF.